The 4 T cell receptor beta chains reported below all come from one sample, sequenced in a study of shared clonotypes between healthy human individuals. The data were produced by immunoSEQ multiplex PCR, yet TCRdb's version contains in-frame clones alone and is incomplete. The table includes over a million clones, around 82% detected once. The sequencing input was memory CD4+ T cells from PBMCs. This sample's subset: CD45RA-negative fraction. These receptors all stem from a man aged 18 to 30 in good health. Some clones in this sample may be carry-over from other donors' samples.

The genes are TRBV25-1 and TRBJ1-1; D gene ambiguous. The CDR3 runs 13 residues. V lost 4 bases, J lost 1 base, and 7 bases lay in between. CDR1 is MGHDK, CDR2 SYGVNS, per germline. The CDR3 spells CASSVESNTEAFF. CDR3 coding DNA: TGTGCCAGCAGTGTTGAGTCGAACACTGAAGCTTTCTTT.

Regarding this clone: A read error is likely here: a far larger clone is one base away. The V call is TRBV18, the J call TRBJ2-5, with D hard to call. This CDR3 is 14 amino acids long. The V gene's germline CDR1 is KGHSH and CDR2 LQKENI. The CDR3 sequence is CASSPTPSQEAQYF. The CDR3 coding sequence is TGTGCCAGCTCACCCACCCCTTCTCAAGAGGCCCAGTACTTC.

To note about this clone: This sample also contains other DNA sequences that code for the same CDR3. V is TRBV18 and J is TRBJ1-3; D possibly corresponds to TRBD1 (6 bases). V was clipped by 3 bases and J by 0 bases, with 15 bases between them. From germline, CDR1 is KGHSH and CDR2 LQKENI. The CDR3 loop spans 17 amino acids. CDR3 in amino acids: CASSPMTGSSSGNTIYF. The DNA of the CDR3 is TGTGCCAGCTCACCCATGACAGGTTCGAGCTCTGGAAACACCATATATTTT.

This chain connects TRBV27 to TRBJ2-7, with D perhaps matching TRBD1 or TRBD2 (6 bases each). The CDR3 is 14 residues long. Trimming cost V 5 bases and J 2 bases, with 13 bases left between them. The germline V gene encodes CDR1 MNHEY and CDR2 SMNVEV (reference sequence). The CDR3 protein is CASSTGDNTYEQYF. The CDR3 coding sequence is TGTGCCAGCAGTACGGGGGACAACACCTACGAGCAGTACTTC.